The clone carrying this T cell receptor beta chain was seen ten or more times. TCRdb processed the RT-PCR reads anew with MiXCR; each CDR3 protein has one entry. The data hold 400,000 to 450,000 distinct CDR3 sequences, with approximately 16% observed a single time. CDR3 size: 15 residues. Looked up from germline, CDR1 is LGHNA and CDR2 is YSLEER. Trimming cost V 4 bases and J 0 bases; bases outside gene matches: 4. This sample was included in a study of patients and donors after allogeneic stem cell transplantation. This TCR came from a human donor who was either an allogeneic HSCT recipient or a stem cell or donor lymphocyte infusion donor (not recorded which). It is not recorded whose cells these are; they may come from a transplant donor. The sequencing input was blood, either unsorted or a sorted T cell fraction (not recorded which). This chain joins TRBV4-3 and TRBJ1-1, with TRBD1 matching 8 bases. The CDR3 DNA sequence: TGCGCCAGCAGCCTAAGGACAGGGATGAACACTGAAGCTTTCTTT. It codes for CASSLRTGMNTEAFF.